A selection of T cell receptor beta chains follows, all from one sample in a study of cytomegalovirus exposure and HLA in healthy donors. The assay was immunoSEQ multiplex PCR, and TCRdb's table has in-frame clones only and misses some. The sample shows roughly 140,000 clones, 70% to 75% of them seen only once. The sample was PBMCs. Receptors originate from a human donor in good health. Each CDR3 is given without its conserved first and last residue. The size entry is marked missing in some rows and otherwise reads once, few, many or a size class.

J gene: TRBJ2-2
V gene: TRBV6-6
clone size: NA
CDR3 protein: ASSYPTGLEIGELF

J gene: TRBJ1-5
V gene: TRBV19
clone size: NA
CDR3 protein: ATTGGTGQPQH

J gene: TRBJ1-2
V gene: TRBV5-3
clone size: once
CDR3 protein: ARSDPGNYGYT

J gene: TRBJ2-3
V gene: TRBV25-1
clone size: NA
CDR3 protein: ASSLGTNPGYTQY

J gene: TRBJ2-7
V gene: TRBV5-1
clone size: once
CDR3 protein: ASSSSSGRGEQY

J gene: TRBJ1-2
V gene: TRBV5-1
clone size: NA
CDR3 protein: ASSLVGGTDPNYGYT

J gene: TRBJ2-1
V gene: TRBV18
clone size: NA
CDR3 protein: ASSQGQGAGNEQF

J gene: TRBJ1-6
V gene: TRBV28
clone size: once
CDR3 protein: ASRKRSFSYNSPLH

J gene: TRBJ2-7
V gene: TRBV4-1
clone size: NA
CDR3 protein: ASSQVEGSYEQY

J gene: TRBJ1-2
V gene: TRBV5-1
clone size: NA
CDR3 protein: ASSLVQGALGYT

J gene: TRBJ2-1
V gene: TRBV19
clone size: NA
CDR3 protein: ASSIASGGGDEQF

J gene: TRBJ2-3
V gene: TRBV9
clone size: NA
CDR3 protein: ASSVENLAGDTQY

J gene: TRBJ1-6
V gene: TRBV25-1
clone size: NA
CDR3 protein: ASSEGGVEGNSPLH

J gene: TRBJ1-1
V gene: TRBV19
clone size: NA
CDR3 protein: ASRLSGSPNTEAF

J gene: TRBJ2-7
V gene: TRBV29-1
clone size: NA
CDR3 protein: SAKTDRDYEQY

J gene: TRBJ1-2
V gene: TRBV4-1
clone size: few
CDR3 protein: ASSQGRGPYGYT

J gene: TRBJ2-1
V gene: TRBV7-6
clone size: NA
CDR3 protein: ASSLAPGLAALDNEQF

J gene: TRBJ2-5
V gene: TRBV11-2
clone size: NA
CDR3 protein: ASSLVNSRETQY

J gene: TRBJ2-1
V gene: TRBV29-1
clone size: NA
CDR3 protein: SVVLVAYNEQF

J gene: TRBJ1-5
V gene: TRBV28
clone size: NA
CDR3 protein: ASSLGQNRPQH

J gene: TRBJ2-3
V gene: TRBV7-2
clone size: NA
CDR3 protein: ASSPRTSGGADTQY

J gene: TRBJ1-3
V gene: TRBV9
clone size: NA
CDR3 protein: ASSVGATDSGNTIY

J gene: TRBJ2-7
V gene: TRBV5-4
clone size: NA
CDR3 protein: ASSQDSSYEQY

J gene: TRBJ2-7
V gene: TRBV6-1
clone size: NA
CDR3 protein: ASSDTPGTGYEQY

J gene: TRBJ1-1
V gene: TRBV27
clone size: NA
CDR3 protein: ASLDRPNTEAF

J gene: TRBJ2-7
V gene: TRBV19
clone size: once
CDR3 protein: ASSIAETSGYEQY

J gene: TRBJ2-3
V gene: TRBV7-2
clone size: NA
CDR3 protein: ASSGTSGGDTQY

J gene: TRBJ2-2
V gene: TRBV28
clone size: NA
CDR3 protein: ASRRSQGTGELF

J gene: TRBJ1-4
V gene: TRBV6-5
clone size: NA
CDR3 protein: ASSITGGLEKLF

J gene: TRBJ2-2
V gene: TRBV2
clone size: NA
CDR3 protein: ASRIRTENTGELF

J gene: TRBJ2-2
V gene: TRBV2
clone size: NA
CDR3 protein: ASSEIQGYTGELF

J gene: TRBJ2-1
V gene: TRBV27
clone size: NA
CDR3 protein: ASSGTGTSSYNEQF

J gene: TRBJ2-7
V gene: TRBV18
clone size: NA
CDR3 protein: ASSPGGARNEQY

J gene: TRBJ2-5
V gene: TRBV5-6
clone size: NA
CDR3 protein: ASSLSGRSETQY

J gene: TRBJ2-7
V gene: TRBV19
clone size: NA
CDR3 protein: ASSSRSGGAYEQY

J gene: TRBJ2-5
V gene: TRBV11-2
clone size: few
CDR3 protein: ASSSTGIQETQY

J gene: TRBJ2-7
V gene: TRBV30
clone size: NA
CDR3 protein: AWSRQGYEQY

J gene: TRBJ1-1
V gene: TRBV6-1
clone size: NA
CDR3 protein: ASSEASPEAF

J gene: TRBJ2-5
V gene: TRBV29-1
clone size: NA
CDR3 protein: SVEGQEILETQY

J gene: TRBJ2-1
V gene: TRBV23-1
clone size: NA
CDR3 protein: ALGGYSYNEQF

J gene: TRBJ2-2
V gene: TRBV6-6
clone size: NA
CDR3 protein: ASTEGHGELF